The 7 T cell receptor beta chains below all came from one sample that was sequenced in a study of radiotherapy plus CTLA-4 blockade in lung cancer. TCRdb keeps only in-frame clones here, not all; method: immunoSEQ multiplex PCR. This table holds just over 35,000 clones, more than 70% found once. The sequences come from peripheral blood, collected from a patient treated with radiotherapy plus ipilimumab. These receptor sequences come from a human donor with non-small cell lung cancer who had stable disease on radiotherapy plus ipilimumab.

The CDR3 reads CAWFSGGSEAFF. The CDR3 DNA is TGTGCCTGGTTTTCGGGGGGGTCTGAAGCTTTCTTT. The chain combines TRBV30 with TRBJ1-1; tentatively, D is TRBD1 (5 bases). Per the germline V gene, CDR1 is GTSNPN and CDR2 is SVGIG (reference sequence). The CDR3 length is 12 residues. V was cut by 5 bases and J by 6 bases, with 13 bases left in between.

This chain uses TRBV2 with TRBJ2-3; TRBD2 might be the D (6 bases). The V gene lost 6 bases and the J gene lost 2 bases, with 12 bases spanning the gap. This CDR3 has 14 residues. Looked up from germline, CDR1 is SNHLY and CDR2 is FYNNEI. DNA of the CDR3: TGTGCCAGCAGCCCCGGAGGGTACACAGATACGCAGTATTTT. Translated: CASSPGGYTDTQYF.

This CDR3 is CASSLLAGGTDTQYF. The CDR3 DNA follows: TGTGCCAGCAGCTTACTAGCGGGAGGCACAGATACGCAGTATTTT. This chain connects TRBV5-6 to TRBJ2-3, with TRBD2 matching over 11 bases. Germline CDR1 is SGHDT and CDR2 is YYEEEE. Trimming removed 2 bases from V and 1 base from J; junction bases left unmatched: 0. The CDR3 consists of 15 residues.

The genes are TRBV18 and TRBJ2-2; 7 nucleotides line up with TRBD1. This CDR3 contains 17 residues. V lost 1 base and J lost 5; bases outside the gene matches: 10. Germline V gene data show CDR1 as KGHSH and CDR2 as LQKENI. In DNA, the CDR3 is TGTGCCAGCTCACCACGTATCGGGACAGAAGGGACCGGGGAGCTGTTTTTT. Residues: CASSPRIGTEGTGELFF.

This rearrangement joins TRBV7-2 to TRBJ1-1, with D perhaps matching TRBD1 (6 bases). CDR3 length: 16 amino acids. V lost 4 bases to trimming and J lost 4 bases, with 19 bases between them. CDR1 and CDR2 (germline): SGHTA, FQGNSA. CDR3 nucleotides: TGTGCCAGCAGCTCGAAGGGGGGGGGTAGGGGCACTGAAGCTTTCTTT. Amino acids: CASSSKGGGRGTEAFF.

This clone has a single count. The V gene is TRBV6-6, the J gene TRBJ1-1; D is unresolved. V gave up 0 bases and J gave up 6 bases, with 14 bases separating them. There are 15 residues in the CDR3. The V gene's germline CDR1 is MNHNY and CDR2 SVGAGI (reference sequence). The CDR3 region is CASSYSGGQRAEAFF. DNA of the CDR3: TGTGCCAGCAGTTACTCGGGAGGGCAACGCGCTGAAGCTTTCTTT.

This clone was counted once. This chain connects TRBV7-2 to TRBJ1-1; D not certain. The germline CDR1 and CDR2 sequences are SGHTA and FQGNSA. CDR3 length: 13 residues. Trimming removed 0 bases at V and 11 bases at J, with 13 bases between. The CDR3 DNA is TGTGCCAGCAGCTTAGCATTTGAGGGAAAGGCTTTCTTT. This codes for CASSLAFEGKAFF.